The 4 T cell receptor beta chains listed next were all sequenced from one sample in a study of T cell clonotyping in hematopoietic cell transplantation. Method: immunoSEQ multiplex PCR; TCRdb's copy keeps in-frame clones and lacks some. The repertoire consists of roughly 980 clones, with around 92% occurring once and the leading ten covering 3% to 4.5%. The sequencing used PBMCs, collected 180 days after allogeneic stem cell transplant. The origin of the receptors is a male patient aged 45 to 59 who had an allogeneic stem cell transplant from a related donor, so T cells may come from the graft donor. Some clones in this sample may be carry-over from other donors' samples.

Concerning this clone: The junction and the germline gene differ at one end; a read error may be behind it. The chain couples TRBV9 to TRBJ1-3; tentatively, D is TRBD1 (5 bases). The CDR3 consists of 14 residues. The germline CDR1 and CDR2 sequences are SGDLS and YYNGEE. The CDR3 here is CVSRGDSPGNTIYF. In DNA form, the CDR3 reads TGTGTCAGCAGAGGGGATAGTCCTGGAAACACCATATATTTT.

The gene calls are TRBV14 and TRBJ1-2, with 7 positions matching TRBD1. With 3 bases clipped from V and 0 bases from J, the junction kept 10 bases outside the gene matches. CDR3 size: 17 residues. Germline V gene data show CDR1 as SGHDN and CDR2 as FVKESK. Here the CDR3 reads CASSQLPGTASNYGYTF. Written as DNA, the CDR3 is TGTGCCAGCAGCCAGCTTCCCGGGACAGCCTCTAACTATGGCTACACCTTC.

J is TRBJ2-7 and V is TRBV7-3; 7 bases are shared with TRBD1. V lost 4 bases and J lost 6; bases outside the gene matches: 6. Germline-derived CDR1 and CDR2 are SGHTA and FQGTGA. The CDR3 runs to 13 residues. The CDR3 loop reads CASSSSTGSEQYF. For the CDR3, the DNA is TGTGCCAGCAGCTCGTCGACAGGGAGCGAGCAGTACTTC.

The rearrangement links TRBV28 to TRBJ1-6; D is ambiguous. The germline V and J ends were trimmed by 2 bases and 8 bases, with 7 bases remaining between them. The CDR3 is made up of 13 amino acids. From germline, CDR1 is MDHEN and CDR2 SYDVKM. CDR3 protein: CASSLTKHSPLHF. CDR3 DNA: TGTGCCAGCAGTTTAACGAAACATTCACCCCTCCACTTT.